This T cell receptor beta chain appears in the sequencing data of a study of blood T cell repertoires in COVID-19. This clone came up once. The CDR3 covers 20 residues. CDR1 is LGHDT and CDR2 is YNNKEL in the germline V gene (reference sequence). J gave up 3 bases and V 4 bases, and 16 bases lay outside the gene matches. The assay was immunoSEQ multiplex PCR, and TCRdb's table has in-frame clones only and misses some. Here the sample spans 200,000 or so clones, approximately 86% being singletons. Everyone who took part was roughly 18 to 89 years old, and they came from about two dozen US areas. Researchers sorted participants into cohorts using their self-reported clinical history.

V gene TRBV3-1 (or the pseudogene TRBV3-2) combines with J gene TRBJ2-7; the match to TRBD2 covers 15 bases. The specimen sequenced was PBMCs or T cells enriched from blood (not recorded which). This clonotype was sampled from a woman aged 40-49 years with acute COVID-19. CDR3 in DNA: TGTGCCAGCAGCCCCCCATTAGGACTAGCGGGAGGGCCTGTCAACTACGAGCAGTACTTC. It translates to CASSPPLGLAGGPVNYEQYF.